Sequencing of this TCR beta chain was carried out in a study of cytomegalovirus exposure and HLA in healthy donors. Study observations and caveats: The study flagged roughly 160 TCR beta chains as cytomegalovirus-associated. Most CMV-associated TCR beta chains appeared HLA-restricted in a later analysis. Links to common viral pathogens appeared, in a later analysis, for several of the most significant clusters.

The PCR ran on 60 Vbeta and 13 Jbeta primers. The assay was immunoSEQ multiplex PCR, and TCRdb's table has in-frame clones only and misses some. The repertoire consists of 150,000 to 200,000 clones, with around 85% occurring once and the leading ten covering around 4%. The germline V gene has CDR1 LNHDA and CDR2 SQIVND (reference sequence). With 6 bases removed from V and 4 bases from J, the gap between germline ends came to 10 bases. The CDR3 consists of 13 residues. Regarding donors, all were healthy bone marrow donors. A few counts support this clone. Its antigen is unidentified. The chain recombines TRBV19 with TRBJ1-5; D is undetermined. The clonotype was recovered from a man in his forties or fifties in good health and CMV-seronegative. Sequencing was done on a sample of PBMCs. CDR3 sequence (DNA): TGTGCCAGTAGGGGCGCGGGGAATCAGCCCCAGCATTTT. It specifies CASRGAGNQPQHF. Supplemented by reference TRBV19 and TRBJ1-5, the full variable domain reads DGGITQSPKYLFRKEGQNVTLSCEQNLNHDAMYWYRQDPGQGLRLIYYSQIVNDFQKGDIAEGYSVSREKKESFPLTVTSAQKNPTAFYLCASRGAGNQPQHFGDGTRLSIL.